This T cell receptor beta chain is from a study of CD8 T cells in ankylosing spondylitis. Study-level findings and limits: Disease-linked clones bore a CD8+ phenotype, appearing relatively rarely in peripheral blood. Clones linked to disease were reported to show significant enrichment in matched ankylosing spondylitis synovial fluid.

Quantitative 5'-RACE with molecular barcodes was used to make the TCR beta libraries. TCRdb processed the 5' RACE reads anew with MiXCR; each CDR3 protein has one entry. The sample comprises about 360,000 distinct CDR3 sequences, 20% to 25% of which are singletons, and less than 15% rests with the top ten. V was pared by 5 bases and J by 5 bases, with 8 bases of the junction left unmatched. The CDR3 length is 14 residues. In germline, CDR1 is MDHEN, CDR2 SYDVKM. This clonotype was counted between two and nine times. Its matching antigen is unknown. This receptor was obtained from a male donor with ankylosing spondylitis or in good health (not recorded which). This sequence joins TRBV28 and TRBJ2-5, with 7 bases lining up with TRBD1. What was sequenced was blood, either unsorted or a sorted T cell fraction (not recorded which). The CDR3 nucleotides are TGTGCCAGCAGTGACCCGACAGGGCGGGAGACCCAGTACTTC. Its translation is CASSDPTGRETQYF.